These 23 T cell receptor beta chains were sequenced from one sample in a study of cytomegalovirus exposure and HLA in healthy donors. PCR was performed using 60 Vbeta and 13 Jbeta primers. Clones were sequenced by immunoSEQ multiplex PCR, and TCRdb holds only the in-frame ones, with some missing. Reported are tens of thousands of clones; the ten largest clones contain roughly 12%. Specimen: PBMCs. These receptors all come from a woman aged 55-70 years in good health and CMV-seropositive.

For the CDR3, the DNA is TGTGCCAGCAGCTTGGTGGGACAGCTCTATGGCTACACCTTC. Protein sequence: CASSLVGQLYGYTF. The chain couples TRBV5-6 to TRBJ1-2; 7 bases align to TRBD1. V shed 0 bases, J shed 4 bases, and the junction held 3 bases outside the gene matches. Germline lookup yields CDR1 SGHDT and CDR2 YYEEEE. The CDR3 has 14 amino acids.

The chain recombines TRBV6-5 with TRBJ1-2, with a possible D match to TRBD1 (5 bases). This CDR3 has 12 residues. Trimming took 10 bases from V and 3 from J, leaving 12 bases between them. Germline CDR1 and CDR2: MNHEY and SVGAGI. The CDR3: CAIMGGDYGYTF. DNA for the CDR3: TGTGCCATCATGGGGGGAGACTATGGCTACACCTTC.

V is TRBV9 and J is TRBJ1-6, with TRBD1 as a possible D gene (6 bases). In germline, CDR1 is SGDLS, CDR2 YYNGEE. This CDR3 has 16 residues. The V gene lost 4 bases and the J gene lost 6 bases, with 17 bases spanning the gap. The CDR3 here is CASSPRATGANSPLHF. CDR3 in DNA: TGTGCCAGCAGCCCTAGAGCGACAGGTGCTAATTCACCCCTCCACTTT.

The chain employs TRBV6-1 and TRBJ1-1, with D possibly TRBD1 on 5 matching bases. The CDR3 has 13 residues. Looked up from germline, CDR1 is MNHNS and CDR2 is SASEGT. Trimming took off 4 bases at V and 2 bases at J, with 8 bases between the two ends. CDR3 in DNA: TGTGCCAGCAGTGGGACAAAAAACACTGAAGCTTTCTTT. It codes for CASSGTKNTEAFF.

V is TRBV19 and J is TRBJ1-1; D is perhaps TRBD1 (6 bases). The CDR3 has 14 amino acids. Germline CDR1 is LNHDA and CDR2 is SQIVND (reference sequence). V lost 5 bases, J lost 1 base, and 11 bases lay in between. The CDR3 loop is CASSVQGTNTEAFF. CDR3 nucleotides: TGTGCCAGTAGTGTACAGGGAACGAACACTGAAGCTTTCTTT.

The chain joins TRBV7-2 to TRBJ2-4, with 8 positions matching TRBD2. The CDR3 spans 15 residues. The junction had 3 bases not matched to a gene; V was cut back by 0 bases and J by 5 bases. Per germline, CDR1 SGHTA and CDR2 FQGNSA. The CDR3 nucleotides are TGTGCCAGCAGCTTAGCCACTAGCGGACAAAACATTCAGTACTTC. Translated: CASSLATSGQNIQYF.

The J gene is TRBJ1-2, the V gene TRBV5-1; 7 bases agree with TRBD1. Germline CDR1 is SGHRS and CDR2 is YFSETQ. Trimming at V came to 0 bases and at J to 4 bases, leaving 6 bases not matched to a gene. This CDR3 comprises 15 residues. The chain's CDR3 is CASSLGGGGSYGYTF. The DNA of the CDR3 is TGCGCCAGCAGCTTGGGCGGAGGGGGCAGCTATGGCTACACCTTC.

The rearrangement links TRBV19 to TRBJ1-5, with TRBD1 matching 8 bases. Trimming removed 0 bases from V and 3 bases from J; junction bases left unmatched: 7. Germline CDR1 LNHDA, CDR2 SQIVND (reference sequence). The CDR3 runs 17 residues. CDR3 DNA sequence: TGTGCCAGTAGTATAGATAAGCAGGGGGCGCACAATCAGCCCCAGCATTTT. It encodes CASSIDKQGAHNQPQHF.

In terms of frequency, this clone is medium-sized. The same CDR3 arises from other DNA sequences in this sample as well. The chain uses TRBV28 and TRBJ2-2; TRBD2 is a possible D gene (6 bases). Germline-derived CDR1 and CDR2 are MDHEN and SYDVKM. The length of the CDR3 is 13 residues. V was pared by 5 bases and J by 5 bases, with 9 bases between. The CDR3 loop is CASSPRGTGELFF. The CDR3 bases are TGTGCCAGCAGTCCCCGGGGGACCGGGGAGCTGTTTTTT.

CDR3 in DNA: TGTGCCAGCAGCGGCGGAGGGTACGAGCAGTACTTC. The encoded protein is CASSGGGYEQYF. This chain joins TRBV9 and TRBJ2-7, with a possible D match to TRBD2 (6 bases). The germline V gene has CDR1 SGDLS and CDR2 YYNGEE. The CDR3 loop spans 12 amino acids. The V end was cut by 3 bases, the J end by 4 bases, with 8 bases between.

The chain links TRBV28 to TRBJ1-5, with D possibly being TRBD1 (5 bases). Germline V lookup: CDR1 MDHEN, CDR2 SYDVKM. The CDR3 totals 13 residues. V lost 3 bases and J lost 7, with 10 bases in between. CDR3 nucleotide sequence: TGTGCCAGCAGTTTGAGCGGGACGCAGCCCCAGCATTTT. As protein: CASSLSGTQPQHF.

The chain employs TRBV4-2 and TRBJ1-5; D is ambiguous. Germline V gives CDR1 LGHNA, CDR2 YNFKEQ. The CDR3 covers 15 residues. V dropped 0 bases and J dropped 6 bases, with 12 bases sitting between them. The CDR3 loop reads CASSQESPPGQPQHF. CDR3 coding DNA: TGTGCCAGCAGCCAAGAGTCCCCCCCGGGTCAGCCCCAGCATTTT.

This chain joins TRBV25-1 and TRBJ1-5; 11 bases line up with TRBD1. V shed 3 bases, J shed 6 bases, and the junction held 4 bases outside the gene matches. Germline lookup yields CDR1 MGHDK and CDR2 SYGVNS. The CDR3 covers 15 residues. CDR3 in amino acids: CASSEAGTGGQPQHF. CDR3 coding DNA: TGTGCCAGCAGTGAGGCCGGGACAGGGGGTCAGCCCCAGCATTTT.

The rearrangement joins TRBV28 to TRBJ1-2; D might be TRBD1 (5 bases). Trimming removed 4 bases from V and 4 bases from J, with 16 bases in between. CDR3 length equals 15 residues. Germline values: CDR1 MDHEN, CDR2 SYDVKM. The CDR3, as DNA: TGTGCCAGCAGTTCGACAGTTGCCTTTGGCTATGGCTACACCTTC. Its protein is CASSSTVAFGYGYTF.

The chain has TRBV4-1 and TRBJ1-2; 10 nucleotides agree with TRBD1. This CDR3 spans 15 amino acids. V trimming: 2 bases; J trimming: 6 bases; junction bases outside the gene matches: 6. CDR1 and CDR2 (germline): MGHRA, YSYEKL. The CDR3 DNA reads TGCGCCAGCAGCCAACTCGACAGGGGGCTCGATGGCTACACCTTC. It is translated as CASSQLDRGLDGYTF.

The chain joins TRBV5-1 to TRBJ2-3; 14 nucleotides align to TRBD2. The CDR3 runs 17 residues. V lost 3 bases to trimming and J lost 6 bases; unmatched junction nucleotides: 9. CDR1 is SGHRS and CDR2 is YFSETQ in the germline V gene. This CDR3 reads CASSSQATSGGADTQYF. DNA for the CDR3: TGCGCCAGCAGCTCCCAGGCGACTAGCGGGGGGGCGGATACGCAGTATTTT.

This chain's CDR3 is CASSLGSYVNTEAFF. The CDR3 region has the DNA TGTGCCAGCAGCTTAGGTAGTTACGTGAACACTGAAGCTTTCTTT. The chain combines TRBV11-3 with TRBJ1-1, with no clear D. Trimming removed 1 base at V and 0 bases at J, with 9 bases between. CDR3 length: 15 residues. Germline loops: CDR1 SGHNT, CDR2 YENEEA.

V and J are TRBV5-5 and TRBJ1-5; TRBD1 matches 7 bases. The V and J ends lost 4 bases and 4 bases, in that order; junction bases with no gene match: 5. There are 14 residues in the CDR3. CDR1 SGHKS and CDR2 YYEKEE come from the germline V gene (reference sequence). CDR3 residues: CASSPGTVNQPQHF. CDR3 DNA sequence: TGTGCCAGCAGCCCCGGGACAGTGAATCAGCCCCAGCATTTT.

The chain couples TRBV4-1 to TRBJ1-6, with 7 bases aligning to TRBD1. The CDR3 length is 16 residues. V dropped 2 bases and J dropped 10; count of bases not matched to a gene: 11. Germline V gives CDR1 MGHRA, CDR2 YSYEKL. This CDR3 is CASSQQNTGEGSPLHF. CDR3 in DNA: TGCGCCAGCAGCCAACAAAATACAGGGGAAGGATCACCCCTCCACTTT.

The chain combines TRBV4-1 with TRBJ2-4, with TRBD1 matching 11 bases. The CDR3 consists of 15 residues. Germline values: CDR1 MGHRA, CDR2 YSYEKL. With 5 bases clipped from V and 5 bases from J, the junction kept 5 bases outside the gene matches. The CDR3 reads CASSKDRGQENIQYF. CDR3 DNA sequence: TGCGCCAGCAGCAAGGACAGGGGGCAGGAAAACATTCAGTACTTC.

The V gene is TRBV29-1, the J gene TRBJ1-1; 8 positions agree with TRBD1. CDR3 length equals 14 residues. The germline gives CDR1 SQVTM, CDR2 ANQGSEA. V dropped 7 bases and J dropped 0; count of bases not matched to a gene: 7. CDR3 residues: CSAGQGGMNTEAFF. The CDR3 DNA reads as TGCAGCGCCGGACAGGGTGGAATGAACACTGAAGCTTTCTTT.

The chain is built from TRBV14 and TRBJ2-1; TRBD1 agrees at 7 bases. CDR3 length: 12 amino acids. Per germline, CDR1 SGHDN and CDR2 FVKESK. Trimming at V came to 6 bases and at J to 7 bases, leaving 3 bases not matched to a gene. CDR3 in DNA: TGTGCCAGCAGGCCACAGGGGAATGAGCAGTTCTTC. Residues: CASRPQGNEQFF.

This chain joins TRBV7-2 and TRBJ1-6; D may be TRBD1 (5 bases). Germline V gives CDR1 SGHTA, CDR2 FQGNSA. This CDR3 is 16 amino acids long. Trimming stripped 5 bases from V and 8 bases from J, with 19 bases between. CDR3 bases: TGTGCCAGCAGCCCGCCGGGTCAGGGATCTGATTCACCCCTCCACTTT. It is translated as CASSPPGQGSDSPLHF.